This T cell receptor beta chain was recorded in a study of blood T cell repertoires in COVID-19. In the study overall: Both acute and convalescent COVID-19 samples were obtained from the United States, Italy and Spain. Sample material is recorded as cDNA or gDNA derived from T cells, B-cell-depleted T cells, or PBMCs.

The germline V and J ends were trimmed by 5 bases and 8 bases, with 18 bases remaining between them. This CDR3 is 14 amino acids long. Germline-derived CDR1 and CDR2 are LNHDA and SQIVND (reference sequence). Authors' analysis steps: Reference gene primers were amplified, and this amplification served to estimate nucleated cell counts. Method: immunoSEQ multiplex PCR; TCRdb's copy keeps in-frame clones and lacks some. V and J calls and clone size are copied from that table; D and trimming were computed from the DNA. The sample consists of 100,000 to 150,000 clones, roughly 87% of them appearing once.

J is TRBJ1-2 and V is TRBV19, with D possibly matching TRBD1 (6 bases). The source material was peripheral blood. This TCR came from an elderly man with active or convalescent COVID-19. The CDR3 DNA follows: TGTGCCAGTAGTTCAGGGGCCGCCCCTATGGGCTACACCTTC. Protein: CASSSGAAPMGYTF.